This entry is about one TCR beta chain. The antigen remains unidentified. Germline-derived CDR1 and CDR2 are MNHEY and SMNVEV (reference sequence). The CDR3 is made up of 15 amino acids. TCRdb processed the 5' RACE reads again and assigns one entry to each CDR3 protein, with no DNA. With about 430,000 distinct CDR3 sequences in the sample, the ten largest clones hold approximately 1.4%. This specimen belongs to a study of T cells expressing NK-cell markers. On the study more broadly: The TCR beta repertoires were obtained from sorted CD3+CD56+NKG2C+, CD3+CD56+NKG2C- and CD3+CD56-NKG2C+ T cells.

Points from the study as a whole: HCMV specificity of expanded NKG2C+ T cell clones remained unclear.

This sequence originates from a woman between 50 and 59 years old in good health. The sequenced sample consisted of blood T cells: a sorted CD56 or NKG2C T cell subset, CD4+ or CD8+ T cells, or bulk PBMC T cells (not recorded which). The chain links TRBV27 to TRBJ2-5; TCRdb calls TRBD2, which cannot be checked without DNA. The CDR3 protein is CASSPGLAGGETQYF.